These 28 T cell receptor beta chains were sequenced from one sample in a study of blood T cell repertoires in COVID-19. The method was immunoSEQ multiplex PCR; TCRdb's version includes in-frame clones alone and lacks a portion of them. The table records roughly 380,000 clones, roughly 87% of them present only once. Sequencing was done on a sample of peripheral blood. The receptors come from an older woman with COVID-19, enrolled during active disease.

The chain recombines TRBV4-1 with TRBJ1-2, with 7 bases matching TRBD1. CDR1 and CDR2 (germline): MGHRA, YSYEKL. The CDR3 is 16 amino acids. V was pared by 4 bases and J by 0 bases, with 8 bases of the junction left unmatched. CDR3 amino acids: CASSLGQSSPNYGYTF. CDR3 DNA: TGCGCCAGCAGCCTGGGACAGTCTTCCCCTAACTATGGCTACACCTTC.

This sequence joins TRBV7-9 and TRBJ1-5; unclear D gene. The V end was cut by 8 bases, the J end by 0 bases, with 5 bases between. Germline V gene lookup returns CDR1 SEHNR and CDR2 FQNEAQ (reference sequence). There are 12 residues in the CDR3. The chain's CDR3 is CASGLSNQPQHF. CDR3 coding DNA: TGTGCCAGCGGACTTAGCAATCAGCCCCAGCATTTT.

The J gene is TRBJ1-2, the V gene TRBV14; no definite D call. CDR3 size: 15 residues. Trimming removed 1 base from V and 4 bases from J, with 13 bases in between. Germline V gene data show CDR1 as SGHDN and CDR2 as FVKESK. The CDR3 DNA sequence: TGTGCCAGCAGCCAAGCGCCACAGACCTTCTATGGCTACACCTTC. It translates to CASSQAPQTFYGYTF.

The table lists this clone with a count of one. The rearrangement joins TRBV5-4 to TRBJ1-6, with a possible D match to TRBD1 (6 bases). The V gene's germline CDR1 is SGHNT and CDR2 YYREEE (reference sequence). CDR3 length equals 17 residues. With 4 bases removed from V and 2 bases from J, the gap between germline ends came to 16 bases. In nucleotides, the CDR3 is TGTGCCAGCAGCCCCTTCCCTGACAGGACCTATAATTCACCCCTCCACTTT. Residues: CASSPFPDRTYNSPLHF.

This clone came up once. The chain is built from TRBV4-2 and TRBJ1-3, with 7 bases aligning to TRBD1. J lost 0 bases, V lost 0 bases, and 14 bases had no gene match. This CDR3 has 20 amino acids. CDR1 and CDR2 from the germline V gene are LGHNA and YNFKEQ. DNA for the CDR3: TGTGCCAGCAGCCAAGATCCCAACTTCGGACAGGCGAACTCTGGAAACACCATATATTTT. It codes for CASSQDPNFGQANSGNTIYF.

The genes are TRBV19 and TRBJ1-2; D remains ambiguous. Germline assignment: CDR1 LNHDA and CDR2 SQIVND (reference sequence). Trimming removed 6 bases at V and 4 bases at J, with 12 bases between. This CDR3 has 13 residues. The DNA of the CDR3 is TGTGCCAGTAGGAAAGACGGAGGCTATGGCTACACCTTC. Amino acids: CASRKDGGYGYTF.

CDR3: CATSDSDTVYGYTF. CDR3 in DNA: TGTGCCACCAGTGATTCGGACACGGTCTATGGCTACACCTTC. J is TRBJ1-2 and V is TRBV24-1; maybe TRBD1 (5 bases). The CDR3 consists of 14 residues. Trimming removed 2 bases from V and 4 bases from J, with 10 bases in between. Germline V gene sequence: CDR1 KGHDR, CDR2 SFDVKD.

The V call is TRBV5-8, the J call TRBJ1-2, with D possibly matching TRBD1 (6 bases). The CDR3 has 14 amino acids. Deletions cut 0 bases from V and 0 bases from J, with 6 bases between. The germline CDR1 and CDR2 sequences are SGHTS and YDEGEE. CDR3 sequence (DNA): TGTGCCAGCAGCTTGGGACAGGCTAACTATGGCTACACCTTC. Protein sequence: CASSLGQANYGYTF.

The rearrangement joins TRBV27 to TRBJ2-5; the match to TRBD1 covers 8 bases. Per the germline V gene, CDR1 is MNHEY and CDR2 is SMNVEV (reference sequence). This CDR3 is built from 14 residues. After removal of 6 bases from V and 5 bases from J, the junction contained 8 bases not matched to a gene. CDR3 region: CASRTDRARETQYF. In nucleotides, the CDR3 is TGTGCCAGCAGAACGGACAGGGCGAGGGAGACCCAGTACTTC.

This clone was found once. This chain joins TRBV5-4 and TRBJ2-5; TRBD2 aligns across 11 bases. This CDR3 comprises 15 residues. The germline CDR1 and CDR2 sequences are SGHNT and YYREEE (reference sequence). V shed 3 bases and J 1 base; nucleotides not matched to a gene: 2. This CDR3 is CASSSLAGGQETQYF. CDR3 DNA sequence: TGTGCCAGCAGCTCCCTAGCGGGGGGCCAAGAGACCCAGTACTTC.

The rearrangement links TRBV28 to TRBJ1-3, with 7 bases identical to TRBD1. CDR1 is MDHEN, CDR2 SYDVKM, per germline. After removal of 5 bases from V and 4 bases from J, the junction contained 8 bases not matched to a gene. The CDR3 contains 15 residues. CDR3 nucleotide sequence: TGTGCCAGCAGTCCCGACAGGGTGTACGGAAACACCATATATTTT. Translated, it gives CASSPDRVYGNTIYF. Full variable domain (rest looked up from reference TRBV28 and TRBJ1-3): DVKVTQSSRYLVKRTGEKVFLECVQDMDHENMFWYRQDPGLGLRLIYFSYDVKMKEKGDIPEGYSVSREKKERFSLILESASTNQTSMYLCASSPDRVYGNTIYFGEGSWLTVV.

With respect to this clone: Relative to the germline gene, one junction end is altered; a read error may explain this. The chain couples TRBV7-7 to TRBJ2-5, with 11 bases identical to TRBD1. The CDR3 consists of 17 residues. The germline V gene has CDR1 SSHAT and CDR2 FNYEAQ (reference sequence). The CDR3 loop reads CASSLARGTGGRETQYF. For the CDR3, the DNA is TGTGCTAGCAGCTTAGCTAGGGGGACAGGGGGTCGAGAGACCCAGTACTTC.

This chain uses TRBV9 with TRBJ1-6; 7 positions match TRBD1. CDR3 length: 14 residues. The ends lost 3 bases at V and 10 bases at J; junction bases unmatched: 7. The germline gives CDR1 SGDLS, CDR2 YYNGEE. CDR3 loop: CASSADRDESPLHF. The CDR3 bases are TGTGCCAGCAGCGCCGACAGGGATGAATCACCCCTCCACTTT.

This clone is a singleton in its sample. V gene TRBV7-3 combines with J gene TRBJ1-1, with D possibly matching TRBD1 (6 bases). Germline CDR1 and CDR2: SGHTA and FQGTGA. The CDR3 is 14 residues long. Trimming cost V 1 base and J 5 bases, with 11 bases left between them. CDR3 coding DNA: TGTGCCAGCAGCTTAAACAGGGTGGGGACTGAAGCTTTCTTT. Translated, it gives CASSLNRVGTEAFF.

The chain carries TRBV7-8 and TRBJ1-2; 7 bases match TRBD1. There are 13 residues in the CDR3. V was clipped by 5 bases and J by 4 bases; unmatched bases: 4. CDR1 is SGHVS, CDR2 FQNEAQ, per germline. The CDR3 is CASSAGQSYGYTF. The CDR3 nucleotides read TGTGCCAGCAGCGCGGGACAGAGCTATGGCTACACCTTC.

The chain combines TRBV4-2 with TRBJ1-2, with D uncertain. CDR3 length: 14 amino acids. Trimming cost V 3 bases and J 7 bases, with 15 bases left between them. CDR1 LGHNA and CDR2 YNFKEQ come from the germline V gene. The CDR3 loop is CASSHASASLGYTF. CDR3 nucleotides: TGTGCCAGCAGCCACGCCTCCGCGAGTCTTGGCTACACCTTC.

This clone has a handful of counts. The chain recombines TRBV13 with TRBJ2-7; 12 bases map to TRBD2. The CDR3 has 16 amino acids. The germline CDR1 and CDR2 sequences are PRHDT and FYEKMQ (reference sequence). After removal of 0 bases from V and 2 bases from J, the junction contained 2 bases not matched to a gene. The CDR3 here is CASSLGTSGGPYEQYF. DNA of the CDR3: TGTGCCAGCAGCTTAGGGACTAGCGGGGGACCCTACGAGCAGTACTTC. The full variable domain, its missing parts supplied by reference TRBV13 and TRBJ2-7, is AAGVIQSPRHLIKEKRETATLKCYPIPRHDTVYWYQQGPGQDPQFLISFYEKMQSDKGSIPDRFSAQQFSDYHSELNMSSLELGDSALYFCASSLGTSGGPYEQYFGPGTRLTVT.

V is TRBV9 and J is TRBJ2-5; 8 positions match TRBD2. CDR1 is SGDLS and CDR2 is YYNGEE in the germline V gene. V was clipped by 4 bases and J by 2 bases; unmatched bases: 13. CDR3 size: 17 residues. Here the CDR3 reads CASSPYGGETKQETQYF. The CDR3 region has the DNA TGTGCCAGCAGCCCCTACGGGGGGGAGACGAAACAAGAGACCCAGTACTTC.

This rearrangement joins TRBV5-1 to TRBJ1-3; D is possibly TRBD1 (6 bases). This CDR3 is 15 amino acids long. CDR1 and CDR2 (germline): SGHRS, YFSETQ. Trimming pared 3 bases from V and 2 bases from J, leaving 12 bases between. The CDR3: CASSSQGTAGNTIYF. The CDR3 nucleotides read TGCGCCAGCAGCTCCCAGGGGACCGCTGGAAACACCATATATTTT.

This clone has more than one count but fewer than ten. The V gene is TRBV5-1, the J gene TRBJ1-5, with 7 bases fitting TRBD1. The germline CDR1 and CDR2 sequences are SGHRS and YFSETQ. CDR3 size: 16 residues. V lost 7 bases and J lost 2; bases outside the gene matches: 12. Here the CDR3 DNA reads TGCGCCAGCTCCCCCTATCCAGGGGGTGGCAATCAGCCCCAGCATTTT. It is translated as CASSPYPGGGNQPQHF.

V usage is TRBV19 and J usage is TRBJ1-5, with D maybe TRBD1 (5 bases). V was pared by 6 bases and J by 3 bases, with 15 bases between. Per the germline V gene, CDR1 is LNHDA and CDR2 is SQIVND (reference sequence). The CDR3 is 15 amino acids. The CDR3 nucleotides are TGTGCCAGTAGGGGACTGCAGAGCGACAATCAGCCCCAGCATTTT. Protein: CASRGLQSDNQPQHF.

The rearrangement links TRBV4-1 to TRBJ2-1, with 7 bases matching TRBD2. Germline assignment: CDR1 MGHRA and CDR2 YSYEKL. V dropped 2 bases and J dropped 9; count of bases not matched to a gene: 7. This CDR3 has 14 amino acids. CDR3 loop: CASSQRLALGEQFF. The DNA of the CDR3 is TGCGCCAGCAGCCAACGACTAGCTCTCGGTGAGCAGTTCTTC.

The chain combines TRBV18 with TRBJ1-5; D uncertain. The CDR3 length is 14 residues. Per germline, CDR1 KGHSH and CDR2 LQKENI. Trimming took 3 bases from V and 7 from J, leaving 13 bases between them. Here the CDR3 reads CASSPGILRQPQHF. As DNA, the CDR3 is TGTGCCAGCTCACCCGGGATACTTCGGCAGCCCCAGCATTTT.

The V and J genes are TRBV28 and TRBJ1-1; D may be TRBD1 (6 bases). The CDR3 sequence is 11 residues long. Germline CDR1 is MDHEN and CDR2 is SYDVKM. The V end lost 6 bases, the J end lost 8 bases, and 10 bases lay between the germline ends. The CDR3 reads CASSGTGEAFF. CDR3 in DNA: TGTGCCAGCAGCGGAACAGGGGAAGCTTTCTTT.

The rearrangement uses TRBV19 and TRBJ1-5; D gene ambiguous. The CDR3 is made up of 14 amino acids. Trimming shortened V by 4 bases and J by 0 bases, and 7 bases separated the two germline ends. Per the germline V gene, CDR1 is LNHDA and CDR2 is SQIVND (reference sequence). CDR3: CASSTQYSNQPQHF. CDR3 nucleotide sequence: TGTGCCAGTAGTACCCAGTATAGCAATCAGCCCCAGCATTTT.

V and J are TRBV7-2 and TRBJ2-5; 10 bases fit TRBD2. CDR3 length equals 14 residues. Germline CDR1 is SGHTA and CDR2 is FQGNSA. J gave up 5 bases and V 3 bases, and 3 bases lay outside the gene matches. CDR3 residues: CASSLGLAFETQYF. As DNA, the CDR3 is TGTGCCAGCAGCTTGGGACTAGCGTTCGAGACCCAGTACTTC.

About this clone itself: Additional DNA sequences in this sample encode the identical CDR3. CDR3 DNA: TGCGCCAGCAGCTTGGTCTCGGGGAGCAATCAGCCCCAGCATTTT. Translated: CASSLVSGSNQPQHF. This rearrangement joins TRBV5-1 to TRBJ1-5; D not certain. CDR1 SGHRS and CDR2 YFSETQ come from the germline V gene. The CDR3 length is 15 residues. Deletions cut 0 bases from V and 1 base from J, with 8 bases between.

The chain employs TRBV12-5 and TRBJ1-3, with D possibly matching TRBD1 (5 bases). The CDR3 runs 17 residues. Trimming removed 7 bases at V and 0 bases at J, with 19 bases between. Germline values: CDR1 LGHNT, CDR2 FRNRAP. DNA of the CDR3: TGTGCTAGTGCATTTGGGGCAGGGCCCTCCTCTGGAAACACCATATATTTT. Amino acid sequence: CASAFGAGPSSGNTIYF.